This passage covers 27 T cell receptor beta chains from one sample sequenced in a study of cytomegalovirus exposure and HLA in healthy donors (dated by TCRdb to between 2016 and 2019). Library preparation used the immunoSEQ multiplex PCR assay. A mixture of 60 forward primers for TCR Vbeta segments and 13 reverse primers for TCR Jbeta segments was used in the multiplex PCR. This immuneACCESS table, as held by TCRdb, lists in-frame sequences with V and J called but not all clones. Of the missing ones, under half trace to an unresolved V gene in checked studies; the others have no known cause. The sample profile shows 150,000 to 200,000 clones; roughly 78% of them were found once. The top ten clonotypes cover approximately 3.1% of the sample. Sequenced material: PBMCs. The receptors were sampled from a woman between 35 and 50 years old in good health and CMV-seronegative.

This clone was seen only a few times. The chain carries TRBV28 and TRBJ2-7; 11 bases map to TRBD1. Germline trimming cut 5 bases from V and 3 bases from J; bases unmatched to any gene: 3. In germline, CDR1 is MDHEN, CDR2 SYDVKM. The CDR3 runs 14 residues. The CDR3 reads CASSRTGGLYEQYF. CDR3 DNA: TGTGCCAGCAGTAGGACAGGGGGCCTCTACGAGCAGTACTTC.

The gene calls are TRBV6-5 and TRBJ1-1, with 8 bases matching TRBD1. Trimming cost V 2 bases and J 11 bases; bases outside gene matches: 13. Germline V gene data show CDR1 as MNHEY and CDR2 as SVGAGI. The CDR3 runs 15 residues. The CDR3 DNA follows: TGTGCCAGCAGTTACGCGGCAGGGGGCATCGTGAGTGCTTTCTTT. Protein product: CASSYAAGGIVSAFF.

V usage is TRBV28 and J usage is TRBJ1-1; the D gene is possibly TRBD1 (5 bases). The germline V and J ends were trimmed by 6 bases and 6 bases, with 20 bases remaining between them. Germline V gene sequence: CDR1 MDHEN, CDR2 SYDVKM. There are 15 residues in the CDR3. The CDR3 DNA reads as TGTGCCAGCAGGGGGCCCAGGGTCGGATACGCTGAAGCTTTCTTT. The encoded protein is CASRGPRVGYAEAFF. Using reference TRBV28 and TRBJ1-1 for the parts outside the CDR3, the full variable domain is DVKVTQSSRYLVKRTGEKVFLECVQDMDHENMFWYRQDPGLGLRLIYFSYDVKMKEKGDIPEGYSVSREKKERFSLILESASTNQTSMYLCASRGPRVGYAEAFFGQGTRLTVV.

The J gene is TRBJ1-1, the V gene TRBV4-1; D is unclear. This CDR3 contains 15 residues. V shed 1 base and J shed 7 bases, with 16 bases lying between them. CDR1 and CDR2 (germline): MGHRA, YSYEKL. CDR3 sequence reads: CASSQVAGEVGEAFF. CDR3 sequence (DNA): TGCGCCAGCAGCCAAGTTGCCGGGGAGGTTGGTGAAGCTTTCTTT.

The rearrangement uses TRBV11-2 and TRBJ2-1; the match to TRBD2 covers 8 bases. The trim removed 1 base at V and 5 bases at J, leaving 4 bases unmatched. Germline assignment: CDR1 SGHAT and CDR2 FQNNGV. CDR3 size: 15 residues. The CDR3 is CASSLVWRGDNEQFF. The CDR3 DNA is TGTGCCAGCAGCTTAGTATGGCGGGGGGACAATGAGCAGTTCTTC.

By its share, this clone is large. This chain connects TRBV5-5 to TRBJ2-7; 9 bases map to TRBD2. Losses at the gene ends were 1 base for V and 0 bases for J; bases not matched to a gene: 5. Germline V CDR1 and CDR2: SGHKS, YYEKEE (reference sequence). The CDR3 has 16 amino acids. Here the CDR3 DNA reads TGTGCCAGCAGCTTGTTGGTAGCGGGGGCCTCCTACGAGCAGTACTTC. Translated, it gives CASSLLVAGASYEQYF.

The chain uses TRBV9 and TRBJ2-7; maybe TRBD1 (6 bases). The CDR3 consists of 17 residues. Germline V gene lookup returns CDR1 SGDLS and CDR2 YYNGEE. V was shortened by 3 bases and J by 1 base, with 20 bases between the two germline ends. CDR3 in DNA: TGTGCCAGCAGCGCCTCGACAGGTCCCACCACATCCTACGAGCAGTACTTC. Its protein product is CASSASTGPTTSYEQYF.

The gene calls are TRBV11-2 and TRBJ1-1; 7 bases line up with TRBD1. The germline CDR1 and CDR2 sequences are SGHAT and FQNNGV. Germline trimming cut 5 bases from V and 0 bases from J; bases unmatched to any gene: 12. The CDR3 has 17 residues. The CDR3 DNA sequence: TGTGCCAGCAGCCCCCCGGGCAGGGGGAGCATGAACACTGAAGCTTTCTTT. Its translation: CASSPPGRGSMNTEAFF.

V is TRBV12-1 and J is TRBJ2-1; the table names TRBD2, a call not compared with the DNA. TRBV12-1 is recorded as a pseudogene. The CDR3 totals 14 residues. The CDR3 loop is CASSTGGLWGEQFF. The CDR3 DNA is TGTGCCAGCAGCACGGGGGGATTATGGGGTGAGCAGTTCTTC.

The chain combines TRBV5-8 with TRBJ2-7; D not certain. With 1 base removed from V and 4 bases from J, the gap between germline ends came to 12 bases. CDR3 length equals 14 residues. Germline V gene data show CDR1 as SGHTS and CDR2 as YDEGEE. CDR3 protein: CASSLHSKFYEQYF. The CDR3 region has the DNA TGTGCCAGCAGCTTGCACAGTAAATTTTACGAGCAGTACTTC.

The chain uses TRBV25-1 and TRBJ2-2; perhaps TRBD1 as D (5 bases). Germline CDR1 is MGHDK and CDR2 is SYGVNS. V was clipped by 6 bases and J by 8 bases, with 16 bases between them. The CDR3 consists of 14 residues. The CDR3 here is CASRPAGLEGELFF. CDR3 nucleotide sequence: TGTGCCAGCAGGCCTGCAGGGTTGGAAGGGGAGCTGTTTTTT.

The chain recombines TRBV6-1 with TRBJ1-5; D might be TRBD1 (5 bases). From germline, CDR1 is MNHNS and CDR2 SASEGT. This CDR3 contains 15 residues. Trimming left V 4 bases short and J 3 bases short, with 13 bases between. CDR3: CASSVQGVVNQPQHF. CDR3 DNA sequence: TGTGCCAGCAGTGTCCAGGGTGTGGTCAATCAGCCCCAGCATTTT.

The CDR3 DNA sequence: TGTGCCAGCTCACTATCCGGGGAGCTGTTTTTT. It specifies CASSLSGELFF. The genes are TRBV18 and TRBJ2-2; no reliable D call. The CDR3 is made up of 11 amino acids. The germline CDR1 and CDR2 sequences are KGHSH and LQKENI. Trimming took 4 bases from V and 6 from J, leaving 3 bases between them.

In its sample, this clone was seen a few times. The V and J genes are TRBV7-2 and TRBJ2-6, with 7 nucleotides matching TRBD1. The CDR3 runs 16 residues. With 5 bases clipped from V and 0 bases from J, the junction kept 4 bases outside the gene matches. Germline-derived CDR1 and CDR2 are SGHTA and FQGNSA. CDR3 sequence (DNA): TGTGCCAGCAGCCTGGACAGGAGCTCTGGGGCCAACGTCCTGACTTTC. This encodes CASSLDRSSGANVLTF.

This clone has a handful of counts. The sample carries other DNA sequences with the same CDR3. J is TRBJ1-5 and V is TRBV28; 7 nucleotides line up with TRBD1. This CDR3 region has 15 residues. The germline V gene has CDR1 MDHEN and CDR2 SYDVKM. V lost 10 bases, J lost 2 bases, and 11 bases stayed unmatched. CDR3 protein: CATYRGLWGNQPQHF. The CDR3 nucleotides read TGTGCCACTTACAGGGGCCTGTGGGGCAATCAGCCCCAGCATTTT. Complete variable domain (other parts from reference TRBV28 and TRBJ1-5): DVKVTQSSRYLVKRTGEKVFLECVQDMDHENMFWYRQDPGLGLRLIYFSYDVKMKEKGDIPEGYSVSREKKERFSLILESASTNQTSMYLCATYRGLWGNQPQHFGDGTRLSIL.

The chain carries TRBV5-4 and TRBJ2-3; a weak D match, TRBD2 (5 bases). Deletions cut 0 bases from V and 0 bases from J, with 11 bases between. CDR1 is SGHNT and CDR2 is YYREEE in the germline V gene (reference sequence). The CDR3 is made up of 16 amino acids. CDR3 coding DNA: TGTGCCAGCAGCTTGGTGCTAGCTGGTAGCACAGATACGCAGTATTTT. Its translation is CASSLVLAGSTDTQYF.

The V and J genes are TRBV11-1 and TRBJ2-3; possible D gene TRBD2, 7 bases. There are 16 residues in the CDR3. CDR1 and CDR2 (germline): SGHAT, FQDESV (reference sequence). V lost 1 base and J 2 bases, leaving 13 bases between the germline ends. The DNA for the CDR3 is TGTGCCAGCAGCTTAGGCCGGGGGGCATACACAGATACGCAGTATTTT. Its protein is CASSLGRGAYTDTQYF.

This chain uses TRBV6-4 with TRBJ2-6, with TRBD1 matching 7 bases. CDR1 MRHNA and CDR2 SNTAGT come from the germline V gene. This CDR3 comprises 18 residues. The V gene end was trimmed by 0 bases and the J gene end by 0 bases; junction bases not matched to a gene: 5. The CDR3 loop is CASSDSGTVNSGANVLTF. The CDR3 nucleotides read TGTGCCAGCAGTGACTCGGGGACAGTGAACTCTGGGGCCAACGTCCTGACTTTC.

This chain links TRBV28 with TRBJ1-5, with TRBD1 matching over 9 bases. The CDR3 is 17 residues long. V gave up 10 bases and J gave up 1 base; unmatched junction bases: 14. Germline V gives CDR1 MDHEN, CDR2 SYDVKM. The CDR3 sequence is CATANRGLYLSNQPQHF. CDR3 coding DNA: TGTGCCACCGCCAACAGGGGGCTATATCTCAGCAATCAGCCCCAGCATTTT.

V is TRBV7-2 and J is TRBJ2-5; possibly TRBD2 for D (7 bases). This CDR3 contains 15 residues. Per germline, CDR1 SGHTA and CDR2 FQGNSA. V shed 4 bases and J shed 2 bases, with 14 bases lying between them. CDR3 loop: CASSSRGAGQETQYF. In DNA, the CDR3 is TGTGCCAGCAGCTCCCGGGGGGCTGGGCAAGAGACCCAGTACTTC.

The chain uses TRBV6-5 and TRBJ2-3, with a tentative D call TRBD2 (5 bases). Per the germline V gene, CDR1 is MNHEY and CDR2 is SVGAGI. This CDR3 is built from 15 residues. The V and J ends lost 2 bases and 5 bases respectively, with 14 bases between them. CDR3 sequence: CASSYGLATRDTQYF. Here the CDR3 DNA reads TGTGCCAGCAGTTACGGGTTAGCGACGCGAGATACGCAGTATTTT.

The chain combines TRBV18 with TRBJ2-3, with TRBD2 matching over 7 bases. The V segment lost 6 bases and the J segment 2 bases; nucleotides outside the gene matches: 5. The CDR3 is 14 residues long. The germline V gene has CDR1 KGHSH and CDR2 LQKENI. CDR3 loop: CASSSRLATDTQYF. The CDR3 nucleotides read TGTGCCAGCTCTTCAAGACTAGCCACAGATACGCAGTATTTT.

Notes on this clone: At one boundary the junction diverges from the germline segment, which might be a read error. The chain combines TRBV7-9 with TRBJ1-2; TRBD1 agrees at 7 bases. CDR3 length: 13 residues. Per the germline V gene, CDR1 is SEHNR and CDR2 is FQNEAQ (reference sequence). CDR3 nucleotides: TGTGCCAGCAGTTGGACCGGGACAGTTTATTTATGGTTC. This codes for CASSWTGTVYLWF.

The CDR3 loop reads CASLGRLNEKLFF. The CDR3 nucleotides read TGTGCCAGCCTCGGCAGGCTAAATGAAAAACTGTTTTTT. V gene TRBV18 combines with J gene TRBJ1-4; D gene uncertain. The CDR3 contains 13 residues. Trimming stripped 8 bases from V and 5 bases from J, with 12 bases between. The V gene's germline CDR1 is KGHSH and CDR2 LQKENI.

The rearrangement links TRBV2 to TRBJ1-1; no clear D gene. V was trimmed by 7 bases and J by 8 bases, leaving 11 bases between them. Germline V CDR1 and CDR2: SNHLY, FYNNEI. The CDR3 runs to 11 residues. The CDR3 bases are TGTGCCAGCATCCAGAGGATAGAAGCTTTCTTT. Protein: CASIQRIEAFF.

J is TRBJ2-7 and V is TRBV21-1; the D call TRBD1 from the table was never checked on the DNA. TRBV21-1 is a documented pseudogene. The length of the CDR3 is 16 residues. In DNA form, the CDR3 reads TGTGCCAGCAGCAAAAGGGGGCGGAAATCGTCCTACGAGCAGTACTTC. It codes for CASSKRGRKSSYEQYF.

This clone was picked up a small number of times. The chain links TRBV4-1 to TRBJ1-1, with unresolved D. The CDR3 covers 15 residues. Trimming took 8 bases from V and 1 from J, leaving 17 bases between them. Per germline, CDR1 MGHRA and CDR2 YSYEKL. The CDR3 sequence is CASLQVARKNTEAFF. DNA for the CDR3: TGCGCCAGCCTCCAGGTAGCGCGAAAGAACACTGAAGCTTTCTTT.